What follows are 7 T cell receptor beta chains derived from one specimen sequenced in a study of blood T cell repertoires in COVID-19. Clones were sequenced by immunoSEQ multiplex PCR, and TCRdb holds only the in-frame ones, with some missing. The table lists almost 300,000 clones, more than 85% of them singletons. Sequencing input: peripheral blood. All receptors derive from a man between 65 and 79 years old with acute or convalescent COVID-19.

This chain uses TRBV4-1 with TRBJ1-5; 8 bases map to TRBD1. The germline V gene encodes CDR1 MGHRA and CDR2 YSYEKL. CDR3 length: 17 residues. The junction had 5 bases not matched to a gene; V was cut back by 1 base and J by 0 bases. CDR3 residues: CASSQGPGQDSNQPQHF. DNA for the CDR3: TGCGCCAGCAGCCAAGGCCCGGGACAGGATAGCAATCAGCCCCAGCATTTT.

The chain uses TRBV9 and TRBJ2-1, with TRBD1 matching over 8 bases. CDR1 and CDR2 (germline): SGDLS, YYNGEE. The CDR3 loop spans 15 amino acids. V shed 5 bases and J 0 bases; nucleotides not matched to a gene: 4. The CDR3 nucleotides are TGTGCCAGCAGTATAGGACAGGGCTCCTACAATGAGCAGTTCTTC. It yields the protein CASSIGQGSYNEQFF.

The gene calls are TRBV5-4 and TRBJ2-7; 11 positions match TRBD2. The CDR3 length is 15 residues. The J segment lost 7 bases and the V segment lost 2 bases, leaving 8 bases of the junction unmatched. Germline V CDR1 and CDR2: SGHNT, YYREEE (reference sequence). The CDR3 here is CASSFSGRVPTEQYF. In DNA, the CDR3 is TGTGCCAGCAGCTTTAGCGGGAGGGTCCCTACAGAGCAGTACTTC. The whole variable domain, filled in from reference TRBV5-4 and TRBJ2-7, reads ETGVTQSPTHLIKTRGQQVTLRCSSQSGHNTVSWYQQALGQGPQFIFQYYREEENGRGNFPPRFSGLQFPNYSSELNVNALELDDSALYLCASSFSGRVPTEQYFGPGTRLTVT.

This rearrangement joins TRBV5-1 to TRBJ1-3; no clear D. V was cut by 1 base and J by 0 bases, with 8 bases left in between. Germline CDR1 SGHRS, CDR2 YFSETQ. The CDR3 runs to 15 residues. The DNA of the CDR3 is TGCGCCAGCAGCTTGCTTTCCAGCTCTGGAAACACCATATATTTT. Amino acids: CASSLLSSSGNTIYF.

The chain has TRBV7-6 and TRBJ1-2, with D perhaps TRBD1 (5 bases). The CDR3 is 16 amino acids. Deletions cut 0 bases from V and 4 bases from J, with 15 bases between. Germline V lookup: CDR1 SGHVS, CDR2 FNYEAQ. CDR3 residues: CASSLAGAGSFYGYTF. CDR3 bases: TGTGCCAGCAGCTTAGCTGGGGCAGGCTCCTTCTATGGCTACACCTTC.

As DNA, the CDR3 is TGTGCCAGCAGCCCAGGTCAGCGGGAGTTCGAGACCCAGTACTTC. This translates into CASSPGQREFETQYF. V gene TRBV4-2 combines with J gene TRBJ2-5, with 8 bases fitting TRBD2. V was clipped by 4 bases and J by 5 bases; unmatched bases: 9. The CDR3 consists of 15 residues. Germline V gene sequence: CDR1 LGHNA, CDR2 YNFKEQ.

The chain couples TRBV9 to TRBJ1-1; D is perhaps TRBD1 (6 bases). This CDR3 region has 13 residues. The ends were cut back, 4 bases at V and 10 bases at J, with 17 bases in the middle. Germline assignment: CDR1 SGDLS and CDR2 YYNGEE. CDR3 in amino acids: CASSLEGGHGAFF. The CDR3, as DNA: TGTGCCAGCAGCTTAGAGGGGGGGCACGGAGCTTTCTTT.